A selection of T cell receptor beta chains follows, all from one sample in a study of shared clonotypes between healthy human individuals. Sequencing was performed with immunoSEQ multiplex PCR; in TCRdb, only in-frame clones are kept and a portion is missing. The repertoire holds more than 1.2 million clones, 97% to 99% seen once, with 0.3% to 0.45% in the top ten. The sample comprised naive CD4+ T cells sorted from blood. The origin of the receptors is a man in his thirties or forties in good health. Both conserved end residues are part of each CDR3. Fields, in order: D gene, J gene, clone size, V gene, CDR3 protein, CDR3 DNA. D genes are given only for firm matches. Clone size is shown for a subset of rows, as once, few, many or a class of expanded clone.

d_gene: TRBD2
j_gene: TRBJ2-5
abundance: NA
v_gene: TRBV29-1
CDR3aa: CSAEGRGRNQETQYF
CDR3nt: TGCAGCGCCGAAGGGCGCGGGAGGAATCAAGAGACCCAGTACTTC

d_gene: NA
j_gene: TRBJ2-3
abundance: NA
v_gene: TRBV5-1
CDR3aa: CASRSSGFTDTQYF
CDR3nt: TGCGCCAGCAGATCCAGCGGGTTCACAGATACGCAGTATTTT

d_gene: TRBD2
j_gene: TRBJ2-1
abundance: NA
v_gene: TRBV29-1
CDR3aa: CSVALAGGPNEQFF
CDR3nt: TGCAGCGTTGCCTTAGCGGGAGGGCCAAATGAGCAGTTCTTC

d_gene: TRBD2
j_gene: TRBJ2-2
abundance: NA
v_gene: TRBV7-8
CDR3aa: CASSLGRGSYTGELFF
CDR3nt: TGTGCCAGCAGCTTAGGTCGCGGGAGTTACACCGGGGAGCTGTTTTTT

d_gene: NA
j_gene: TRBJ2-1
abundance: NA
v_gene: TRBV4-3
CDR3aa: CASSQLKTGAEQFF
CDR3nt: TGCGCCAGCAGCCAGTTGAAGACGGGGGCTGAGCAGTTCTTC

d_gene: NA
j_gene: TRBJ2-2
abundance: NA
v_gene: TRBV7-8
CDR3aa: CASSLGRHTGELFF
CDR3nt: TGTGCCAGCAGCTTAGGCAGGCACACCGGGGAGCTGTTTTTT

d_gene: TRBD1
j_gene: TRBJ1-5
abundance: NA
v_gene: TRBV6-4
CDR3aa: CASSDSLYAGTAPNQPQHF
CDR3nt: TGTGCCAGCAGTGACTCGCTTTACGCCGGGACAGCTCCCAATCAGCCCCAGCATTTT

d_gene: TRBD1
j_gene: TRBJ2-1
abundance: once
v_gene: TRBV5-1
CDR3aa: CASSLAGTGGYEQFF
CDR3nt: TGCGCCAGCAGCTTGGCCGGGACAGGGGGCTATGAGCAGTTCTTC

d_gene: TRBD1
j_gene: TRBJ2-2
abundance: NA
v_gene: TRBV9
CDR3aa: CASSVGQGWTGELFF
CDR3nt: TGTGCCAGCAGCGTAGGACAGGGGTGGACCGGGGAGCTGTTTTTT

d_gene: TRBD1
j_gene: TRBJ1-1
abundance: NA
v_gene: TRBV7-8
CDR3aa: CASSLPQGATNTEAFF
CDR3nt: TGTGCCAGCAGCTTACCCCAGGGGGCGACGAACACTGAAGCTTTCTTT

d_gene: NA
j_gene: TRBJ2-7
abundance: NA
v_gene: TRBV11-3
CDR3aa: CASSPLGSYEQYF
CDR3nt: TGTGCCAGCAGCCCTTTGGGCTCCTACGAGCAGTACTTC

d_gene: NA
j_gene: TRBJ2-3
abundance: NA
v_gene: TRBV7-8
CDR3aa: CASSFERTLDTQYF
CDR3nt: TGTGCCAGCAGCTTTGAACGCACCCTGGATACGCAGTATTTT

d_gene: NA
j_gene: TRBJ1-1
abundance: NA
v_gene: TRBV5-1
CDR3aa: CASSPTTDRAEAFF
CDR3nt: TGCGCCAGCAGCCCTACGACAGATAGAGCTGAAGCTTTCTTT

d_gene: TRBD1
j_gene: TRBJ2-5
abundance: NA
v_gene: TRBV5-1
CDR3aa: CASGQGQTYQETQYF
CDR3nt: TGCGCCAGCGGCCAGGGACAGACATACCAAGAGACCCAGTACTTC

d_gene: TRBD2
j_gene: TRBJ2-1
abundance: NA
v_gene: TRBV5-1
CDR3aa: CASSGGSSYNEQFF
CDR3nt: TGCGCCAGCAGCGGCGGGAGCTCCTACAATGAGCAGTTCTTC

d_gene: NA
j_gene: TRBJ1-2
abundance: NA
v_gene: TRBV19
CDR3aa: CASRGARTVGGYTF
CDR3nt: TGTGCCAGCCGAGGGGCTCGGACAGTCGGGGGCTACACCTTC

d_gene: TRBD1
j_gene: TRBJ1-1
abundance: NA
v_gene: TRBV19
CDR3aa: CASTRTGGTEAFF
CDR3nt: TGTGCCAGTACCCGGACAGGTGGCACTGAAGCTTTCTTT

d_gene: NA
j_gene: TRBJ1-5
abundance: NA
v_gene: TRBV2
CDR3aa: CASVPVPANQPQHF
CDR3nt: TGTGCCAGCGTCCCGGTCCCGGCCAATCAGCCCCAGCATTTT

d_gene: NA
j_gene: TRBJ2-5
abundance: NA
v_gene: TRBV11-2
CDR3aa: CASSLVPGASGETQYF
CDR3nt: TGTGCCAGCAGCTTAGTGCCAGGAGCGTCTGGGGAGACCCAGTACTTC

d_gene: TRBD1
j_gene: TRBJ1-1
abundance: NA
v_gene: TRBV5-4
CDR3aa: CASSNRGNTEAFF
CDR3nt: TGTGCCAGCAGCAACAGGGGGAACACTGAAGCTTTCTTT

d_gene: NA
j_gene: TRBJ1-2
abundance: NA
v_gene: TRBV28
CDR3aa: CASRNYGYTF
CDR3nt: TGTGCCAGCAGAAACTATGGCTACACCTTC

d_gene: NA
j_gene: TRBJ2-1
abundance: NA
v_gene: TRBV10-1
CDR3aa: CASGHTRTAALNEQFF
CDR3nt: TGCGCCAGCGGACATACTAGAACCGCCGCCCTCAATGAGCAGTTCTTC

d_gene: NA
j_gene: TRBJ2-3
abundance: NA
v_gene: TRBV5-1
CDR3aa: CASSLGAGTGTDTQYF
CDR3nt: TGCGCCAGCAGCTTGGGAGCCGGGACTGGCACAGATACGCAGTATTTT

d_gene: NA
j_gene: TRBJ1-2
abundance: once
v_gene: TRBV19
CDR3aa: CASSIDPPGSNYGYTF
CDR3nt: TGTGCCAGTAGTATAGACCCACCCGGATCTAACTATGGCTACACCTTC

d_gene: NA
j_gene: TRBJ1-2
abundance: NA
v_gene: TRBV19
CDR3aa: CASSKVPYGYTF
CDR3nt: TGTGCCAGTAGTAAGGTTCCTTATGGCTACACCTTC

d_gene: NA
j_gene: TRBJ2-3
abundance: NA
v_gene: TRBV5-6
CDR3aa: CASARDRTDTQYF
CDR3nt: TGTGCCAGCGCCCGGGACCGCACAGATACGCAGTATTTT

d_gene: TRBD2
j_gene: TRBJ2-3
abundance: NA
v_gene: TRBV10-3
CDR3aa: CAISTTSGTSTDTQYF
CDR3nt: TGTGCCATCAGCACAACTAGCGGGACTAGCACAGATACGCAGTATTTT

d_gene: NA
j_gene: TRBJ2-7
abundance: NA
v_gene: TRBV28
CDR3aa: CASSLVAGEQYF
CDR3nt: TGTGCCAGCAGTTTAGTTGCTGGCGAGCAGTACTTC

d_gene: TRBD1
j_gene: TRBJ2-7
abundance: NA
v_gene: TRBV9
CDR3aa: CASSADRGFHEQYF
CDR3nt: TGTGCCAGCAGCGCTGACAGGGGGTTCCACGAGCAGTACTTC

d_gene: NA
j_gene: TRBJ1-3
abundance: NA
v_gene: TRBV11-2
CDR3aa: CASSLSGAGNTIYF
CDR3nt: TGTGCCAGCAGCTTATCGGGGGCGGGAAACACCATATATTTT

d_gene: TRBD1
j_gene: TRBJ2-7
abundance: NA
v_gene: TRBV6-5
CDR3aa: CACGRTGLYEQYF
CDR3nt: TGTGCCTGCGGCCGGACAGGACTCTACGAGCAGTACTTC

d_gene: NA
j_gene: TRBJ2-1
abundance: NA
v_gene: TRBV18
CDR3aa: CASSPDSYNEQFF
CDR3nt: TGTGCCAGCTCACCAGACTCCTACAATGAGCAGTTCTTC

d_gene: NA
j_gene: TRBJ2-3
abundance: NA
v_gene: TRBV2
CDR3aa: CASTARLGKTGDTQYF
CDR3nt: TGTGCCAGCACCGCAAGGCTGGGGAAAACCGGGGATACGCAGTATTTT

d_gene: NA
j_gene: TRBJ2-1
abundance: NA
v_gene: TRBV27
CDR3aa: CASSPHQGIPSYNEQFF
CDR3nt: TGTGCCAGCAGTCCCCATCAGGGAATTCCCTCCTACAATGAGCAGTTCTTC

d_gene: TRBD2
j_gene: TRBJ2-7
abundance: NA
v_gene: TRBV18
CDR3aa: CASSPFAGGFYEQYF
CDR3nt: TGTGCCAGCTCCCCCTTTGCGGGGGGCTTCTACGAGCAGTACTTC

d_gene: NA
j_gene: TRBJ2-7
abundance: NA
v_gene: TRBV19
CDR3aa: CASGELATYEQYF
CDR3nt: TGTGCCAGTGGCGAACTTGCCACCTACGAGCAGTACTTC

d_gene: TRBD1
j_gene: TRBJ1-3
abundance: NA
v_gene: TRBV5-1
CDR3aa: CASSLDPGQGAGNTIYF
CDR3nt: TGCGCCAGCAGCTTGGACCCGGGACAGGGGGCTGGAAACACCATATATTTT

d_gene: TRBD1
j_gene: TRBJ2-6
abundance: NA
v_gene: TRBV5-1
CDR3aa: CASSKWTGVSSGANVLTF
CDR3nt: TGCGCCAGCAGCAAATGGACAGGGGTAAGCTCTGGGGCCAACGTCCTGACTTTC

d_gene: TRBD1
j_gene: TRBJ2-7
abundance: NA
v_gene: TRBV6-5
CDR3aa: CATRQGFYEQYF
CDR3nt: TGTGCCACCAGACAGGGGTTTTACGAGCAGTACTTC

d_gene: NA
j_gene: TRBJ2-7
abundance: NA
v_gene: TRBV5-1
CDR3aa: CASSSTGTTGGEQYF
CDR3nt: TGCGCCAGCAGCAGCACCGGGACAACGGGGGGAGAGCAGTACTTC

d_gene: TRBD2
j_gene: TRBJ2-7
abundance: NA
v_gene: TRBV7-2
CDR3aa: CASSRPSGRHYEQYF
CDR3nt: TGTGCCAGCAGCCGACCTAGCGGGAGACACTACGAGCAGTACTTC

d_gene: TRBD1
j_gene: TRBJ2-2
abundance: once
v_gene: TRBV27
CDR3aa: CASSLLGQVTGELFF
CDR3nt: TGTGCCAGCAGTTTGTTAGGACAGGTCACCGGGGAGCTGTTTTTT

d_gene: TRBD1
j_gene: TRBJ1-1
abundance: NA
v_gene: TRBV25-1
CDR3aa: CASSAGTGEAFF
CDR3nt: TGTGCCAGCAGTGCGGGGACAGGAGAAGCTTTCTTT